This TCR beta chain was sequenced for a study of post-analysis software for immune sequencing data (dated by TCRdb to about 2015). About the study as a whole: The recorded disease courses included relapsing-remitting, secondary progressive and progressive-relapsing multiple sclerosis, and some patients had no subtype annotation. The patient repertoires were compared against more than 10 previously published healthy control repertoires obtained from donors aged roughly 6 to 25 years. A subset of samples was prepared in parallel using single-end sample barcoding, then pooled and co-amplified after Illumina adapter ligation. The investigation overall reported the following: The multiple sclerosis patient group was slightly younger than the control group. When samples were clustered directly using the F measure, samples prepared in the same batch co-clustered strongly, which prompted a batch-effect correction. Significantly lower normalized Chao1 diversity was found in multiple sclerosis patients than in controls, suggesting substantial peripheral T-cell clonal expansion. Patients showed significantly higher frequencies than controls for a handful of TRBV segments, among them TRBV5-6, TRBV5-1 and TRBV20-1.

The germline V gene (reference sequence) yields DFQATT for CDR1 and SNEGSKA for CDR2. Spanning cysteine to phenylalanine, the CDR3 consists of 13 amino acids. CDR3 DNA only is kept here, 39 bases in frame from base 1. The junction shows trimming of 0 bases on V and 10 bases on J, and the gene matches do not reach 9 bases of it. Libraries were built with PCR. The sample was run on an Illumina HiSeq 2500. To reduce PCR and sequencing biases, unique molecular identifiers were built into the TCR beta cDNA libraries. Approximately 500,000 cDNA molecules were obtained for every 1 to 10 million input T cells, so each molecule roughly corresponded to one T cell. Patient libraries were prepared and sequenced with the same protocol used for the earlier healthy control dataset. Samples belonging to the same batch were prepared together, multiplexed and sequenced on a shared HiSeq lane. Turning to the authors' computational methods: MIGEC handled the raw barcoded reads, throwing out single-read molecular identifier groups before consensus assembly and CDR3 extraction. VDJtools was used for post-analysis of the clonotype tables, with diversity normalized by down-sampling every dataset to the smallest sample size. In repertoire overlap clustering, CDR3 amino acid sequences, but not nucleotide sequences, were matched to correct batch-related cross-sample contamination. TCRdb handled the public reads itself, with Q25 trimming in fastp and clone calling in MiXCR, and kept productive beta chains. Rows merge per CDR3 protein into single entries with the most common DNA and genes. The V and J calls and clone size are TCRdb's, not the authors'. A total of approximately 730,000 distinct CDR3 sequences appear in this sample, 25% to 30% of them only once. The ten largest clones represent approximately 0.55% of the sample.

To demonstrate the VDJtools post-analysis software, TCR beta repertoires were profiled from the peripheral blood of about a dozen young patients with multiple sclerosis. Multiple sclerosis patients were children and adolescents aged roughly 6 to 15 years. This clonotype has only a few counts. Its cognate antigen has yet to be identified. The input lacks base qualities; no much larger clone sits a single base away. The specimen was blood. The receptor chain draws on TRBV20-1 and TRBJ2-7, and 7 junction bases match TRBD2. The origin of this receptor is a girl aged 5 to 17 with multiple sclerosis. The encoded CDR3 is CSARDGTKGPQYF. The nucleotides are TGCAGTGCTAGAGATGGGACTAAAGGGCCCCAGTACTTC.